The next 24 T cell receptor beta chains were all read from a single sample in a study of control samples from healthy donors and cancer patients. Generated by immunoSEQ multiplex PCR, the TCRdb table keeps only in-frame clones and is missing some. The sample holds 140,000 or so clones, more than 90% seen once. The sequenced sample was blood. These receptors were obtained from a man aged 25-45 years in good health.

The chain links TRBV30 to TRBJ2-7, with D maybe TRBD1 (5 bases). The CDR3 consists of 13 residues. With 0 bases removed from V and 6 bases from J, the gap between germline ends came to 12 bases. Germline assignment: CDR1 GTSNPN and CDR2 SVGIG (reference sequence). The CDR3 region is CAWSVGRVSEQYF. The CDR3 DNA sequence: TGTGCCTGGAGTGTTGGCAGGGTAAGCGAGCAGTACTTC.

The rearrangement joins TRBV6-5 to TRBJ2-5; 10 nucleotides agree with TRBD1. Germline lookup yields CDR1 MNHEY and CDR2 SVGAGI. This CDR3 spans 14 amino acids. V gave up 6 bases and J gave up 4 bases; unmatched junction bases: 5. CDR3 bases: TGTGCCAGCAGCCCCGGGACAGGGGTAGAGACCCAGTACTTC. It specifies CASSPGTGVETQYF.

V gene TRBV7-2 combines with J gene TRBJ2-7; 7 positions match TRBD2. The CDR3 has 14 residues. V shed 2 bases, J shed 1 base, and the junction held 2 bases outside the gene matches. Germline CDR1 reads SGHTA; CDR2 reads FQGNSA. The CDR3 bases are TGTGCCAGCAGCTTATCTAGCGGTTCCTACGAGCAGTACTTC. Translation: CASSLSSGSYEQYF.

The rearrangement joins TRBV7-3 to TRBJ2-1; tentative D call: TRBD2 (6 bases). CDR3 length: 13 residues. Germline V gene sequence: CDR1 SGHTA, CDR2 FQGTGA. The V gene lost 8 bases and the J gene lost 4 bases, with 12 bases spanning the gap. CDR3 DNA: TGTGCCAGCCGCGCGGGGTTGTACAATGAGCAGTTCTTC. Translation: CASRAGLYNEQFF.

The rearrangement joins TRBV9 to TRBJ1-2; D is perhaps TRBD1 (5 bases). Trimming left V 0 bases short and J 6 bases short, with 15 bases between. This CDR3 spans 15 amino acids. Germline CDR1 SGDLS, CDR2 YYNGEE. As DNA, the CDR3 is TGTGCCAGCAGCGTAGAGGTTGGGCAGGGCCATGGCTACACCTTC. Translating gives CASSVEVGQGHGYTF.

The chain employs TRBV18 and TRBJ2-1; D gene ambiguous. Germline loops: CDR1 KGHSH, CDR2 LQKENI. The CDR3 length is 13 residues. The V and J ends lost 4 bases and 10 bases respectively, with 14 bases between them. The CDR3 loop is CASSLDREGEQFF. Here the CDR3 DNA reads TGTGCCAGCTCACTGGACCGCGAAGGGGAGCAGTTCTTC.

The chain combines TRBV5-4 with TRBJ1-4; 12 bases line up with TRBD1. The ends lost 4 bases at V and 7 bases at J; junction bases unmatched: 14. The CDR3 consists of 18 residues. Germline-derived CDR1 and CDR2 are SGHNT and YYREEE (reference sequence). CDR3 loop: CASSKSRDRGLTGEKLFF. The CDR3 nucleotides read TGTGCCAGCAGCAAGAGCCGGGACAGGGGGCTAACAGGTGAAAAACTGTTTTTT.

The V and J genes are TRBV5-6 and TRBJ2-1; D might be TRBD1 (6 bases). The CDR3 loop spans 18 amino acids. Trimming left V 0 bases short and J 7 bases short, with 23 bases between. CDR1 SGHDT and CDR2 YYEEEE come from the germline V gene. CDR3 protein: CASSLAPAGALWPNEQFF. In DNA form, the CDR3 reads TGTGCCAGCAGCTTGGCCCCGGCAGGGGCACTTTGGCCTAATGAGCAGTTCTTC.

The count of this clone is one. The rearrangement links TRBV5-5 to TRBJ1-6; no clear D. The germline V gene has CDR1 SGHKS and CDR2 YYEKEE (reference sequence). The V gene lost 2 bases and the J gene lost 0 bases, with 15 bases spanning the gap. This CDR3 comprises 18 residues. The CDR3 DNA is TGTGCCAGCAGCTTATTGGGAAGCCAAAGCTCCTATAATTCACCCCTCCACTTT. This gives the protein CASSLLGSQSSYNSPLHF.

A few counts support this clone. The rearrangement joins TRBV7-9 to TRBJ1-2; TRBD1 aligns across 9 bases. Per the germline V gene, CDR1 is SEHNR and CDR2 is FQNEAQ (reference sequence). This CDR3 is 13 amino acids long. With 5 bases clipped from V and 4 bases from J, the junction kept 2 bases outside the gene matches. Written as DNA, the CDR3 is TGTGCCAGCAGCACGGGACAGGGCTATGGCTACACCTTC. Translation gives CASSTGQGYGYTF.

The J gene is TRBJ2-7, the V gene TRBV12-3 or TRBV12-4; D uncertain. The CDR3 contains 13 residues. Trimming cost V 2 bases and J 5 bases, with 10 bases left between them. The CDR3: CASSLRLVDEQYF. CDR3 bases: TGTGCCAGCAGTTTAAGGCTAGTTGACGAGCAGTACTTC.

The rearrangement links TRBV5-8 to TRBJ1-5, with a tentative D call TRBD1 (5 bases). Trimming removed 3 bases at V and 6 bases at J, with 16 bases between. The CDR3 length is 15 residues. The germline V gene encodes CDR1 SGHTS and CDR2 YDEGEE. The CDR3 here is CASSWRLGVPQPQHF. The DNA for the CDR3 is TGTGCCAGCAGCTGGAGGTTAGGGGTCCCTCAGCCCCAGCATTTT.

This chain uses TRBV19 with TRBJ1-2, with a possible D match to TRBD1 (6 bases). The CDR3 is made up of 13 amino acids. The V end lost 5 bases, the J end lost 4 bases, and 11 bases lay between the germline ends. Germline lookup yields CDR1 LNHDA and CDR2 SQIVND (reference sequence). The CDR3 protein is CASSPGASYGYTF. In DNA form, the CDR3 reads TGTGCCAGTAGTCCGGGGGCGAGCTATGGCTACACCTTC.

CDR3 nucleotide sequence: TGCGCCAGCAGCGCTGGGATTCAGAATGAGCAGTTCTTC. Its protein is CASSAGIQNEQFF. The chain links TRBV4-1 to TRBJ2-1; D not resolved. V was shortened by 5 bases and J by 7 bases, with 12 bases between the two germline ends. The CDR3 loop spans 13 amino acids. CDR1 is MGHRA, CDR2 YSYEKL, per germline.

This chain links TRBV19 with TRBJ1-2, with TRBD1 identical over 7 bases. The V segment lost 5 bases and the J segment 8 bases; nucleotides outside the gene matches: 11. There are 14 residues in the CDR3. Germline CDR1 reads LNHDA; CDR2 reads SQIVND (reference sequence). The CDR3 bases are TGTGCCAGTAGTCAAGAGACAGGGATCGGCGGCTACACCTTC. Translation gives CASSQETGIGGYTF.

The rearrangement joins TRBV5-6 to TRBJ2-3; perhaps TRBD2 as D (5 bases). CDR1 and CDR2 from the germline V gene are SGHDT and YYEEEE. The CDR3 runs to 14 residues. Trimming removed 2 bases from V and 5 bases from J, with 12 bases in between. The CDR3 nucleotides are TGTGCCAGCAGCTTTTTTCGGGGTCAAGATACGCAGTATTTT. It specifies CASSFFRGQDTQYF.

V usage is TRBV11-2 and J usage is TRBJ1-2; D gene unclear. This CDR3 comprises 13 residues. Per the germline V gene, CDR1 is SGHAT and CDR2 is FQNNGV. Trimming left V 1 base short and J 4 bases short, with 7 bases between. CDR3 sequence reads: CASSLGSSYGYTF. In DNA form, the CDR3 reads TGTGCCAGCAGCTTAGGAAGCAGCTATGGCTACACCTTC. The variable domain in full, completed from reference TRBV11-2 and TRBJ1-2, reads EAGVAQSPRYKIIEKRQSVAFWCNPISGHATLYWYQQILGQGPKLLIQFQNNGVVDDSQLPKDRFSAERLKGVDSTLKIQPAKLEDSAVYLCASSLGSSYGYTFGSGTRLTVV.

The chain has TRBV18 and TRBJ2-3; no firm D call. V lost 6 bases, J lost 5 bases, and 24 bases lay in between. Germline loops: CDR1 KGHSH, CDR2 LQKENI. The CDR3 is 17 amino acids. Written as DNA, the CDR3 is TGTGCCAGCTCCCCTCTTCCGCGGTCGGGCTGGGGAGATACGCAGTATTTT. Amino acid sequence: CASSPLPRSGWGDTQYF.

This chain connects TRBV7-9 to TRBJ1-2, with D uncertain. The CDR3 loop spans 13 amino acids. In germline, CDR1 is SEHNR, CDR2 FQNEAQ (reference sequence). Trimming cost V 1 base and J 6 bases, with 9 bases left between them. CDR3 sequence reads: CASSLVMGDGYTF. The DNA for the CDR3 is TGTGCCAGCAGCTTAGTGATGGGAGATGGCTACACCTTC.

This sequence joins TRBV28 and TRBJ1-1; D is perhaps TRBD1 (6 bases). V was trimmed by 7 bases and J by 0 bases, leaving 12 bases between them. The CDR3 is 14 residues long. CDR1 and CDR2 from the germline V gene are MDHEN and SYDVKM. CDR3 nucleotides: TGTGCCAGCAACAGGGAGATCATGAACACTGAAGCTTTCTTT. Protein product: CASNREIMNTEAFF.

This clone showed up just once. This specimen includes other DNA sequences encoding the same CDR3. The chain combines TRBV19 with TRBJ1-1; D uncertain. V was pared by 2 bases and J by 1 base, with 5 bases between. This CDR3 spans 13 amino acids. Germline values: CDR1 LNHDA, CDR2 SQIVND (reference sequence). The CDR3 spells CASSIPGNTEAFF. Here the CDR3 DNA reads TGTGCCAGTAGTATACCGGGGAACACTGAAGCTTTCTTT.

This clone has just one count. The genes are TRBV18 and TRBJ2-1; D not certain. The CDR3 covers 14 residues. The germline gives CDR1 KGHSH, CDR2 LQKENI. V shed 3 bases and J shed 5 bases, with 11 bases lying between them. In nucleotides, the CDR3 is TGTGCCAGCTCACCCGAGACCCCAAACAATGAGCAGTTCTTC. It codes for CASSPETPNNEQFF.

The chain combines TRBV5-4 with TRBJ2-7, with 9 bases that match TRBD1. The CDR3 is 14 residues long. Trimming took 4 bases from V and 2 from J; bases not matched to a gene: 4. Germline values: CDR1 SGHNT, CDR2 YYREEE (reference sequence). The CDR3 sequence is CASSRTGGTYEQYF. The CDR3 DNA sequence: TGTGCCAGCAGCCGTACAGGGGGCACCTACGAGCAGTACTTC.

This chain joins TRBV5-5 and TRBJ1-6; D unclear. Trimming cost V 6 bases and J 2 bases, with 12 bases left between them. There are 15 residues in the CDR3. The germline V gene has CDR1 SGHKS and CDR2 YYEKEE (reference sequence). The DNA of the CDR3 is TGTGCCAGCATGGCCAGCGGGCCCTATAATTCACCCCTCCACTTT. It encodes CASMASGPYNSPLHF.